A single sample is the source of the 23 T cell receptor beta chains below, sequenced in a study of glioma-infiltrating T cells. The iRepertoire nested amplicon-rescue multiplex PCR amplified TCR alpha and beta CDR3s from RNA. TCRdb processed the multiplex PCR reads anew with MiXCR; each CDR3 protein has one entry. This table holds more than 95,000 distinct CDR3 sequences, about 30% found once. The specimen was glioma tissue, nonneoplastic brain tissue, or PBMCs (not recorded which). Receptors originate from a human donor with low-grade glioma or glioblastoma, undergoing nonglioma brain surgery, or in good health (not recorded which).

This clonotype was found many times. The CDR3 coding sequence is TGTGCCAGCTCAGACGCTGCCCACTATGGCTACACCTTC. Encoded protein: CASSDAAHYGYTF. The chain is built from TRBV27 and TRBJ1-2; D is unclear. Germline values: CDR1 MNHEY, CDR2 SMNVEV (reference sequence). The V and J ends lost 8 bases and 3 bases respectively, with 13 bases between them. The CDR3 consists of 13 residues.

This clonotype was counted many times. V usage is TRBV20-1 and J usage is TRBJ1-3; D may be TRBD1 (6 bases). Trimming took 5 bases from V and 9 from J, leaving 17 bases between them. This CDR3 contains 13 residues. Germline CDR1 is DFQATT and CDR2 is SNEGSKA (reference sequence). The CDR3 reads CSAPKGERATIYF. CDR3 DNA sequence: TGCAGTGCTCCCAAGGGGGAGAGGGCCACCATATATTTT.

The table lists this clonotype with a count of one. The V gene is TRBV29-1, the J gene TRBJ2-3, with 12 bases identical to TRBD1. Trimming took 7 bases from V and 5 from J; bases not matched to a gene: 4. Germline-derived CDR1 and CDR2 are SQVTM and ANQGSEA. The CDR3 totals 13 residues. The CDR3: CSAGTGGKDTQYF. CDR3 DNA: TGCAGCGCGGGGACAGGGGGCAAAGATACGCAGTATTTT.

This clonotype was counted a few times. The rearrangement links TRBV2 to TRBJ2-7; 13 bases map to TRBD2. The V and J ends lost 6 bases and 7 bases, in that order; junction bases with no gene match: 9. This CDR3 is 15 amino acids long. Germline V CDR1 and CDR2: SNHLY, FYNNEI. Here the CDR3 reads CASRPTSGGAREQYF. In DNA, the CDR3 is TGTGCCAGCAGACCTACTAGCGGGGGGGCCCGGGAGCAGTACTTC.

The sample holds many counts of this clonotype. The chain carries TRBV18 and TRBJ1-5; 10 positions match TRBD1. CDR3 length equals 17 residues. The V and J ends lost 3 bases and 0 bases, in that order; junction bases with no gene match: 5. In germline, CDR1 is KGHSH, CDR2 LQKENI. The CDR3 loop reads CASSPGQGHYSNQPQHF. DNA for the CDR3: TGTGCCAGCTCACCGGGACAGGGGCACTATAGCAATCAGCCCCAGCATTTT.

The sample holds many counts of this clonotype. The chain carries TRBV27 and TRBJ2-7; 7 nucleotides align to TRBD1. The CDR3 is 13 amino acids. Germline V CDR1 and CDR2: MNHEY, SMNVEV (reference sequence). V dropped 10 bases and J dropped 8; count of bases not matched to a gene: 14. The CDR3 region has the DNA TGTGCCATACCGACAGGGTCCCCGACCAAGCAGTACTTC. It codes for CAIPTGSPTKQYF.

This clonotype was seen ten or more times. V and J are TRBV28 and TRBJ1-2, with 8 nucleotides matching TRBD1. Looked up from germline, CDR1 is MDHEN and CDR2 is SYDVKM. V gave up 11 bases and J gave up 8 bases; unmatched junction bases: 4. This CDR3 contains 10 residues. DNA of the CDR3: TGTGCCTCCGGGACAGGCGGCTACACCTTC. It translates to CASGTGGYTF.

To note about this clonotype: A read error may explain this, as a much larger clone is one base away. The genes are TRBV20-1 and TRBJ2-4, with 7 bases aligning to TRBD2. Germline lookup yields CDR1 DFQATT and CDR2 SNEGSKA (reference sequence). The V segment lost 5 bases and the J segment 11 bases; nucleotides outside the gene matches: 12. The CDR3 is made up of 13 amino acids. For the CDR3, the DNA is TGCAGTGCTCCCGGGGGGATGAGGAACGTTCAGTACTTC. It is translated as CSAPGGMRNVQYF.

This clonotype was seen more than once but under ten times. The chain links TRBV12-3 or TRBV12-4 to TRBJ2-7; TRBD1 aligns across 7 bases. The CDR3 length is 14 residues. The V and J ends lost 6 bases and 6 bases, in that order; junction bases with no gene match: 11. CDR3 in amino acids: CASRGTTGAGEQYF. The CDR3 region has the DNA TGTGCCAGCAGGGGGACCACAGGGGCGGGCGAGCAGTACTTC.

This clonotype was detected ten times or more. J is TRBJ1-1 and V is TRBV4-3; TRBD1 is a possible D gene (5 bases). The CDR3 covers 15 residues. Trimming left V 1 base short and J 4 bases short, with 13 bases between. Germline CDR1 LGHNA, CDR2 YSLEER. DNA of the CDR3: TGCGCCAGCAGCCAAGTTGAGGCCGGGGGCACTGAAGCTTTCTTT. This sequence encodes CASSQVEAGGTEAFF.

Ten or more counts support this clonotype. V usage is TRBV6-2 or TRBV6-3 and J usage is TRBJ1-1; D perhaps matches TRBD1 (5 bases). The germline gives CDR1 MNHEY, CDR2 SVGEGT. This CDR3 is built from 12 residues. V dropped 2 bases and J dropped 10 bases, with 11 bases sitting between them. CDR3 sequence: CASSYQGIRAFF. The CDR3 nucleotides read TGTGCCAGCAGTTACCAGGGAATTAGAGCTTTCTTT.

This clonotype was detected ten times or more. The chain joins TRBV7-9 to TRBJ1-2; D remains unclear. Trimming took off 3 bases at V and 4 bases at J, with 9 bases between the two ends. Germline CDR1 SEHNR, CDR2 FQNEAQ (reference sequence). This CDR3 has 13 residues. The CDR3 reads CASSLNSLYGYTF. As DNA, the CDR3 is TGTGCCAGCAGCTTGAACAGCCTCTATGGCTACACCTTC.

In its sample, this clonotype was seen many times. The genes are TRBV15 and TRBJ1-3; 7 bases are shared with TRBD1. Germline V gives CDR1 LNHNV, CDR2 YYDKDF (reference sequence). V lost 0 bases to trimming and J lost 4 bases; unmatched junction nucleotides: 3. The CDR3 is 15 residues long. The DNA for the CDR3 is TGTGCCACCAGCAGAGAGACAGGGTGGGGAAACACCATATATTTT. Its translation: CATSRETGWGNTIYF.

Remarks on this clonotype: This clone may be a read error of a much larger clone one base away. The CDR3 loop reads CASSRFAASETQYF. For the CDR3, the DNA is TGTGCCAGCAGCCGGTTTGCGGCCTCAGAGACCCAGTACTTC. This rearrangement joins TRBV7-2 to TRBJ2-5; D uncertain. Germline assignment: CDR1 SGHTA and CDR2 FQGNSA. The CDR3 contains 14 residues. The V gene lost 5 bases and the J gene lost 4 bases, with 14 bases spanning the gap.

As concerns this clonotype: Given a much more abundant clone one base away, this may be a read error. The chain is built from TRBV29-1 and TRBJ2-7, with D unresolved. The CDR3 consists of 13 residues. Germline assignment: CDR1 SQVTM and CDR2 ANQGSEA. The DNA for the CDR3 is TGCAGCGTTGAAGATGACGAAACCTACGAGCACTACTTC. This codes for CSVEDDETYEHYF.

For this clonotype: A read error may be the cause here, since a much bigger clone is one base away. J is TRBJ1-6 and V is TRBV20-1, with TRBD1 matching 9 bases. Germline values: CDR1 DFQATT, CDR2 SNEGSKA (reference sequence). The J segment lost 11 bases and the V segment lost 8 bases, leaving 13 bases of the junction unmatched. The CDR3 length is 14 residues. CDR3 DNA: TGCAGTTCTGGTACAGGGGGCGGCTCGGCACCCCTCCACTTT. Translating gives CSSGTGGGSAPLHF.

The chain joins TRBV29-1 to TRBJ2-7; TRBD1 might be the D (6 bases). This CDR3 comprises 12 residues. Germline V gives CDR1 SQVTM, CDR2 ANQGSEA. Trimming took off 3 bases at V and 6 bases at J, with 12 bases between the two ends. The CDR3 is CSVDGRGGEQYF. The CDR3, as DNA: TGCAGCGTTGACGGCAGGGGTGGCGAGCAGTACTTC.

This clonotype was detected many times. The chain carries TRBV3-1 and TRBJ1-1, with D possibly TRBD1 on 6 matching bases. CDR1 is LGHDT and CDR2 is YNNKEL in the germline V gene (reference sequence). Between the trimmed V and J ends, which lost 4 bases and 4 bases, there was a span of 22 bases. CDR3 length equals 17 residues. The CDR3 DNA is TGTGCCAGCAGCCCTGGACAGCTGAAAGGGGTGTTCACTGAAGCTTTCTTT. Residues: CASSPGQLKGVFTEAFF.

The chain combines TRBV29-1 with TRBJ2-5, with D maybe TRBD1 (6 bases). The CDR3 is made up of 12 amino acids. Germline V gene lookup returns CDR1 SQVTM and CDR2 ANQGSEA. V was cut by 3 bases and J by 5 bases, with 10 bases left in between. The CDR3 region has the DNA TGCAGCGTTGACCCAGGGGTCGAGACCCAGTACTTC. Translating gives CSVDPGVETQYF.

In DNA form, the CDR3 reads TGTGCCAGCAGCCAATTTGACAGGGGGCCTTATGGCTACACCTTC. Protein product: CASSQFDRGPYGYTF. This chain connects TRBV14 to TRBJ1-2, with TRBD1 identical over 10 bases. The CDR3 covers 15 residues. Germline-derived CDR1 and CDR2 are SGHDN and FVKESK. With 2 bases clipped from V and 5 bases from J, the junction kept 5 bases outside the gene matches.

The rearrangement links TRBV29-1 to TRBJ2-5; 7 nucleotides align to TRBD1. Trimming cost V 8 bases and J 0 bases; bases outside gene matches: 15. This CDR3 contains 16 residues. Germline V gene data show CDR1 as SQVTM and CDR2 as ANQGSEA. The CDR3 loop reads CSFGNDRAVYQETQYF. The DNA for the CDR3 is TGCAGCTTCGGTAACGACAGGGCGGTTTACCAAGAGACCCAGTACTTC.

This sequence joins TRBV18 and TRBJ2-1; 9 nucleotides agree with TRBD2. From germline, CDR1 is KGHSH and CDR2 LQKENI. The CDR3 spans 15 residues. Trimming cost V 3 bases and J 6 bases; bases outside gene matches: 6. The CDR3 DNA follows: TGTGCCAGCTCACCGGGCGGGGGGGCCTCCAATGAGCAGTTCTTC. It encodes CASSPGGGASNEQFF.

In regard to this clonotype: Possible read error: a much larger clone is one base away. This CDR3 is missing its conserved last phenylalanine or tryptophan, likely due to a read error. This chain joins TRBV2 and TRBJ2-7; maybe TRBD1 (6 bases). Between the trimmed V and J ends, which lost 8 bases and 0 bases, there was a span of 14 bases. CDR3 length: 14 amino acids. Germline-derived CDR1 and CDR2 are SNHLY and FYNNEI. CDR3 sequence (DNA): TGTGCCAGCCGTAGAGGACAGACCTCCTACGAGCAGTACTCC. Amino acids: CASRRGQTSYEQYS.